Each of the 26 T cell receptor beta chains below was sequenced from the same sample in a study of cytomegalovirus exposure and HLA in healthy donors. The PCR used 60 Vbeta and 13 Jbeta primers. The protocol was immunoSEQ multiplex PCR, while the TCRdb copy is restricted to in-frame clones and leaves out a portion. The sample records 170,000 or so clones, about four fifths being singletons. The source material was PBMCs. These receptor sequences come from a man aged 50-60 years in good health and CMV-seronegative.

This clone was counted only a few times. The J gene is TRBJ2-2, the V gene TRBV6-5; D is unclear. From germline, CDR1 is MNHEY and CDR2 SVGAGI. CDR3 size: 11 residues. Trimming took off 9 bases at V and 5 bases at J, with 7 bases between the two ends. The chain's CDR3 is CASSGTGELFF. The CDR3 region has the DNA TGTGCCAGTTCCGGGACCGGGGAGCTGTTTTTT.

The CDR3 is CASAGSSYNEQFF. CDR3 in DNA: TGTGCCTCTGCGGGTTCTTCCTACAATGAGCAGTTCTTC. This chain joins TRBV30 and TRBJ2-1, with D perhaps matching TRBD2 (5 bases). The length of the CDR3 is 13 residues. The V and J ends lost 7 bases and 1 base respectively, with 11 bases between them. The germline V gene has CDR1 GTSNPN and CDR2 SVGIG (reference sequence).

The chain joins TRBV9 to TRBJ2-3; D is unresolved. V was pared by 1 base and J by 4 bases, with 10 bases between. The germline gives CDR1 SGDLS, CDR2 YYNGEE. This CDR3 has 14 amino acids. The CDR3 DNA reads as TGTGCCAGCAGCGTATCCGTCCGGGCAGATACGCAGTATTTT. Translated, it gives CASSVSVRADTQYF.

Note on this clone: The junction departs from germline at one end; a sequencing error may be responsible. The chain recombines TRBV7-9 with TRBJ1-2, with 11 bases fitting TRBD1. The CDR3 runs to 14 residues. Germline V CDR1 and CDR2: SEHNR, FQNEAQ (reference sequence). The CDR3 region has the DNA TGTTCCAGCAGCTCCCCCGGGACAGGGGGAGGCTACACCTTC. Residues: CSSSSPGTGGGYTF.

This clone appeared a few times. The V and J genes are TRBV6-6 and TRBJ2-7; D perhaps matches TRBD2 (6 bases). The V end lost 4 bases, the J end lost 0 bases, and 13 bases lay between the germline ends. The germline gives CDR1 MNHNY, CDR2 SVGAGI (reference sequence). The CDR3 is 15 amino acids. The CDR3 spells CASSWEVGSSYEQYF. Written as DNA, the CDR3 is TGTGCCAGCAGTTGGGAGGTGGGGAGCTCCTACGAGCAGTACTTC.

The chain is built from TRBV7-9 and TRBJ1-4, with 9 bases that match TRBD1. Unmatched junction bases numbered 13, after V lost 4 bases and J lost 4 bases. Germline V CDR1 and CDR2: SEHNR, FQNEAQ (reference sequence). The CDR3 length is 18 residues. CDR3 bases: TGTGCCAGCAGCTCGGGTAGGGGACAGGGCCCCCTTAATGAAAAACTGTTTTTT. Translation gives CASSSGRGQGPLNEKLFF.

J is TRBJ2-5 and V is TRBV7-9, with D possibly matching TRBD1 (6 bases). Between the trimmed V and J ends, which lost 2 bases and 9 bases, there was a span of 19 bases. The CDR3 consists of 15 residues. In germline, CDR1 is SEHNR, CDR2 FQNEAQ (reference sequence). The CDR3 sequence is CASSLYGGRVEPQYF. CDR3 DNA sequence: TGTGCCAGCAGCTTATATGGGGGCCGGGTTGAGCCCCAGTACTTC.

This sequence joins TRBV18 and TRBJ2-3; D not certain. Germline CDR1 and CDR2: KGHSH and LQKENI. V shed 3 bases and J shed 2 bases, with 15 bases lying between them. The CDR3 covers 16 residues. The CDR3: CASSPRPPSTTDTQYF. The CDR3, as DNA: TGTGCCAGCTCACCGAGGCCCCCTTCAACCACAGATACGCAGTATTTT. The variable domain in full, with the rest retrieved from reference TRBV18 and TRBJ2-3, is NAGVMQNPRHLVRRRGQEARLRCSPMKGHSHVYWYRQLPEEGLKFMVYLQKENIIDESGMPKERFSAEFPKEGPSILRIQQVVRGDSAAYFCASSPRPPSTTDTQYFGPGTRLTVL.

The gene calls are TRBV6-5 and TRBJ1-2, with D possibly TRBD1 on 5 matching bases. Germline V gene lookup returns CDR1 MNHEY and CDR2 SVGAGI. Trimming removed 2 bases from V and 4 bases from J, with 17 bases in between. CDR3 size: 16 residues. The CDR3, as DNA: TGTGCCAGCAGTTACGTCGGCAGGGCCTTATCCTATGGCTACACCTTC. Translating it yields CASSYVGRALSYGYTF.

The chain combines TRBV2 with TRBJ1-6; 7 bases are shared with TRBD1. Germline V gene lookup returns CDR1 SNHLY and CDR2 FYNNEI. V lost 7 bases, J lost 5 bases, and 5 bases stayed unmatched. CDR3 length: 14 amino acids. The CDR3 DNA reads TGTGCCAGCAACGAACAGGGGAATAATTCACCCCTCCACTTT. This gives the protein CASNEQGNNSPLHF.

J is TRBJ1-1 and V is TRBV19, with TRBD1 as a possible D gene (6 bases). The germline V and J ends were trimmed by 7 bases and 4 bases, with 13 bases remaining between them. From germline, CDR1 is LNHDA and CDR2 SQIVND (reference sequence). This CDR3 region has 13 residues. The CDR3 nucleotides are TGTGCCAGTACCTTGGGACAACTCACTGAAGCTTTCTTT. This sequence encodes CASTLGQLTEAFF. Supplemented by reference TRBV19 and TRBJ1-1, the full variable domain reads DGGITQSPKYLFRKEGQNVTLSCEQNLNHDAMYWYRQDPGQGLRLIYYSQIVNDFQKGDIAEGYSVSREKKESFPLTVTSAQKNPTAFYLCASTLGQLTEAFFGQGTRLTVV.

The V gene is TRBV5-1, the J gene TRBJ2-7; D is uncertain. V dropped 9 bases and J dropped 1 base, with 17 bases sitting between them. This CDR3 has 14 amino acids. The V gene's germline CDR1 is SGHRS and CDR2 YFSETQ. Here the CDR3 DNA reads TGCGCCACCCGATCAACGGGTCAGTCCTACGAGCAGTACTTC. Translated, it gives CATRSTGQSYEQYF.

The chain has TRBV10-3 and TRBJ2-3; D possibly corresponds to TRBD2 (6 bases). From germline, CDR1 is ENHRY and CDR2 SYGVKD. Trimming shortened V by 3 bases and J by 5 bases, and 12 bases separated the two germline ends. This CDR3 comprises 14 residues. Written as DNA, the CDR3 is TGTGCCATCAGTGACATCCTCGGGGGAGATACGCAGTATTTT. Its translation: CAISDILGGDTQYF.

This chain links TRBV6-5 with TRBJ2-1; D remains unclear. Looked up from germline, CDR1 is MNHEY and CDR2 is SVGAGI. CDR3 length: 12 amino acids. Deletions cut 6 bases from V and 3 bases from J, with 6 bases between. DNA of the CDR3: TGTGCCAGCAGCGACAACTACAATGAGCAGTTCTTC. This sequence encodes CASSDNYNEQFF.

There are a few counts of this clone. This chain connects TRBV19 to TRBJ1-1; no reliable D call. CDR1 and CDR2 (germline): LNHDA, SQIVND (reference sequence). V was cut by 3 bases and J by 4 bases, with 12 bases left in between. The CDR3 covers 14 residues. The CDR3 DNA is TGTGCCAGTAGTATGTTCTCGAGGGCCACTGAAGCTTTCTTT. Its protein product is CASSMFSRATEAFF.

The J gene is TRBJ2-7, the V gene TRBV19; TRBD1 is a possible D gene (6 bases). The CDR3 consists of 12 residues. Germline V gives CDR1 LNHDA, CDR2 SQIVND (reference sequence). V was trimmed by 10 bases and J by 0 bases, leaving 10 bases between them. The CDR3 DNA reads TGTGCCACAAGACAGGACTCCTACGAGCAGTACTTC. Encoded protein: CATRQDSYEQYF.

V gene TRBV5-1 combines with J gene TRBJ1-3; no clear D gene. Germline loops: CDR1 SGHRS, CDR2 YFSETQ. V was trimmed by 7 bases and J by 4 bases, leaving 18 bases between them. The CDR3 covers 15 residues. The CDR3 region is CASCLDLGGGNTIYF. For the CDR3, the DNA is TGCGCCAGCTGCCTCGACCTGGGAGGGGGAAACACCATATATTTT.

The chain couples TRBV27 to TRBJ2-7; unclear D gene. The V and J ends lost 6 bases and 0 bases respectively, with 9 bases between them. The CDR3 is 13 residues long. Germline V lookup: CDR1 MNHEY, CDR2 SMNVEV (reference sequence). The CDR3 DNA follows: TGTGCCAGCAGACCTCTGAGCTCCTACGAGCAGTACTTC. Its protein is CASRPLSSYEQYF.

The genes are TRBV4-3 and TRBJ2-5; 8 nucleotides agree with TRBD1. The last part of the DNA fits TRBJ2-7 better; the J call may be wrong. Germline-derived CDR1 and CDR2 are LGHNA and YSLEER. This CDR3 region has 15 residues. CDR3 DNA sequence: TGCGCCAGCAGCCAGGGGACAGGTGCAAACTACGAGCAGTACTTC. Translating gives CASSQGTGANYEQYF.

This clone is a singleton in its sample. The CDR3 sequence: CASRSTGDDYYEQYF. CDR3 DNA: TGTGCCAGCAGATCTACAGGGGACGATTACTACGAGCAGTACTTC. This sequence joins TRBV13 and TRBJ2-7, with TRBD1 identical over 7 bases. Germline CDR1 reads PRHDT; CDR2 reads FYEKMQ (reference sequence). The CDR3 runs 15 residues. V gave up 6 bases and J gave up 3 bases; unmatched junction bases: 11.

This clone turned up a few times. The chain employs TRBV6-6 and TRBJ1-1; TRBD1 aligns across 7 bases. V dropped 6 bases and J dropped 11; count of bases not matched to a gene: 15. The germline CDR1 and CDR2 sequences are MNHNY and SVGAGI (reference sequence). The CDR3 runs to 14 residues. The CDR3 nucleotides read TGTGCCAGCAGACCTGCCGGGACAGCGAAGAGGGCTTTCTTT. Protein: CASRPAGTAKRAFF.

The chain combines TRBV30 with TRBJ2-6, with D hard to call. Trimming cost V 1 base and J 12 bases, with 7 bases left between them. The CDR3 sequence is 11 residues long. Germline lookup yields CDR1 GTSNPN and CDR2 SVGIG (reference sequence). DNA for the CDR3: TGTGCCTGGAGTGGAGGTCGCGTCCTGACTTTC. Protein sequence: CAWSGGRVLTF. The variable domain in full, completed from reference TRBV30 and TRBJ2-6, reads SQTIHQWPATLVQPVGSPLSLECTVEGTSNPNLYWYRQAAGRGLQLLFYSVGIGQISSEVPQNLSASRPQDRQFILSSKKLLLSDSGFYLCAWSGGRVLTFGAGSRLTVL.

The chain employs TRBV5-1 and TRBJ2-2, with TRBD2 identical over 15 bases. Trimming took 0 bases from V and 3 from J; bases not matched to a gene: 9. Germline V gene data show CDR1 as SGHRS and CDR2 as YFSETQ. CDR3 length: 20 amino acids. CDR3 residues: CASSLGTSGREFLYTGELFF. The CDR3 DNA sequence: TGCGCCAGCAGCTTGGGGACTAGCGGGAGGGAGTTTTTGTACACCGGGGAGCTGTTTTTT.

The chain employs TRBV10-1 and TRBJ2-1; 13 positions agree with TRBD2. The CDR3 runs to 12 residues. Germline V gives CDR1 WNHNN, CDR2 SYGVQD (reference sequence). Losses at the gene ends were 3 bases for V and 16 bases for J; bases not matched to a gene: 3. The CDR3 sequence: CASSEGLAGVFF. The CDR3 DNA is TGCGCCAGCAGTGAAGGACTAGCGGGGGTATTCTTC.

The gene calls are TRBV7-2 and TRBJ1-1, with 7 bases that match TRBD1. This CDR3 is built from 13 residues. After removal of 3 bases from V and 11 bases from J, the junction contained 9 bases not matched to a gene. Germline assignment: CDR1 SGHTA and CDR2 FQGNSA. The chain's CDR3 is CASSFGQGVVAFF. The CDR3 coding sequence is TGTGCCAGCAGCTTCGGGCAGGGGGTGGTTGCTTTCTTT.

This clone was detected once. The chain recombines TRBV7-2 with TRBJ1-1; weak D call: TRBD1 (5 bases). CDR3 length equals 13 residues. V lost 6 bases and J lost 1, with 9 bases in between. Germline V gives CDR1 SGHTA, CDR2 FQGNSA. The CDR3 sequence is CASRVTGNTEAFF. The CDR3 nucleotides are TGTGCCAGCAGGGTAACAGGGAACACTGAAGCTTTCTTT.